The 25 T cell receptor beta chains presented below share a single source sample, sequenced in a study of beta chain features in type 1 diabetes. The entirety of the isolated RNA underwent reverse transcription, so expressed TCRB transcripts were sequenced. Repertoires were generated with immunoSEQ multiplex PCR, while TCRdb's copy carries only in-frame clones and drops some. The profile covers nearly 250,000 clones, with 68% appearing a single time and 0.053% taken by the ten largest. Sequences were obtained from naive CD4+ T cells from blood. These receptors were collected from a man between 25 and 39 years old in good health.

The chain joins TRBV30 to TRBJ2-3; D is unresolved. This CDR3 comprises 12 residues. Germline V lookup: CDR1 GTSNPN, CDR2 SVGIG (reference sequence). V lost 1 base to trimming and J lost 6 bases, with 8 bases between them. The CDR3, as DNA: TGTGCCTGGAGTGAGACCTCCGATACGCAGTATTTT. Translation: CAWSETSDTQYF.

The sample holds a few counts of this clone. The chain carries TRBV4-3 and TRBJ2-7; 11 bases match TRBD1. Trimming at V came to 3 bases and at J to 5 bases, leaving 6 bases not matched to a gene. CDR1 is LGHNA, CDR2 YSLEER, per germline. The CDR3 loop spans 15 amino acids. The chain's CDR3 is CASSQRGQGVDEQYF. The CDR3 DNA is TGCGCCAGCAGCCAGAGGGGACAGGGGGTCGACGAGCAGTACTTC.

The chain employs TRBV6-6 and TRBJ2-6; no clear D gene. Germline V gene lookup returns CDR1 MNHNY and CDR2 SVGAGI (reference sequence). The CDR3 sequence is 14 residues long. V was pared by 0 bases and J by 10 bases, with 10 bases between. The CDR3 region is CASSYSRGANVLTF. The CDR3, as DNA: TGTGCCAGCAGTTACTCGAGAGGAGCTAACGTCCTGACTTTC.

The sample holds one count of this clone. This rearrangement joins TRBV30 to TRBJ2-1, with 11 bases identical to TRBD2. Germline values: CDR1 GTSNPN, CDR2 SVGIG (reference sequence). The CDR3 runs 17 residues. With 3 bases clipped from V and 4 bases from J, the junction kept 11 bases outside the gene matches. The CDR3 spells CAWSLVGSSGRYNEQFF. The CDR3 coding sequence is TGTGCCTGGAGCTTAGTAGGGTCTAGCGGGAGGTACAATGAGCAGTTCTTC. Full variable domain (remainder filled in from reference TRBV30 and TRBJ2-1): SQTIHQWPATLVQPVGSPLSLECTVEGTSNPNLYWYRQAAGRGLQLLFYSVGIGQISSEVPQNLSASRPQDRQFILSSKKLLLSDSGFYLCAWSLVGSSGRYNEQFFGPGTRLTVL.

CDR3 in DNA: TGTGCCAGCAGCAGGAGGCGGAACACTGAAGCTTTCTTT. Encoded protein: CASSRRRNTEAFF. The rearrangement links TRBV27 to TRBJ1-1; D unresolved. There are 13 residues in the CDR3. Trimming cost V 6 bases and J 1 base, with 9 bases left between them. The germline CDR1 and CDR2 sequences are MNHEY and SMNVEV (reference sequence).

The chain carries TRBV15 and TRBJ2-5; the match to TRBD1 covers 8 bases. Germline V gene data show CDR1 as LNHNV and CDR2 as YYDKDF (reference sequence). The ends lost 3 bases at V and 2 bases at J; junction bases unmatched: 8. The CDR3 has 16 residues. The CDR3 is CATSRARDRYQETQYF. The DNA of the CDR3 is TGTGCCACCAGCAGGGCCCGGGACAGGTATCAAGAGACCCAGTACTTC.

V and J are TRBV5-6 and TRBJ2-1; D is possibly TRBD1 or TRBD2 (5 bases each). This CDR3 comprises 13 residues. Germline V gene data show CDR1 as SGHDT and CDR2 as YYEEEE. Trimming pared 4 bases from V and 8 bases from J, leaving 13 bases between. In DNA, the CDR3 is TGTGCCAGCAGCCCACGTCGGGGCGATGAGCAGTTCTTC. Translating gives CASSPRRGDEQFF.

This sequence joins TRBV21-1 and TRBJ2-7; the table gives TRBD2 as D, unverified against the DNA. TRBV21-1 is a pseudogene segment. This CDR3 comprises 13 residues. The CDR3 DNA reads as TGTGCCAGCAGCAAAAAGCTATTGGGACTAAAAGTATTC. This codes for CASSKKLLGLKVF.

This chain connects TRBV7-9 to TRBJ2-5; 7 bases match TRBD2. Germline assignment: CDR1 SEHNR and CDR2 FQNEAQ (reference sequence). CDR3 size: 16 residues. V gave up 4 bases and J gave up 5 bases; unmatched junction bases: 13. CDR3 DNA sequence: TGTGCCAGCAGCTACCTCGGGGGAGGGCCGTTTGAGACCCAGTACTTC. Translated, it gives CASSYLGGGPFETQYF.

The chain uses TRBV30 and TRBJ2-5; D is unclear. The V and J ends lost 5 bases and 1 base respectively, with 11 bases between them. This CDR3 is built from 13 residues. The germline V gene has CDR1 GTSNPN and CDR2 SVGIG (reference sequence). The DNA of the CDR3 is TGTGCCTGGTTACGGTTAAGCCAAGAGACCCAGTACTTC. Translated, it gives CAWLRLSQETQYF.

This chain joins TRBV25-1 and TRBJ2-7; a possible D gene is TRBD1 (5 bases). The germline gives CDR1 MGHDK, CDR2 SYGVNS. The CDR3 spans 14 residues. With 4 bases removed from V and 2 bases from J, the gap between germline ends came to 12 bases. The CDR3 loop is CASSGHRSAYEQYF. CDR3 bases: TGTGCCAGCAGTGGTCACAGGAGTGCCTACGAGCAGTACTTC.

This rearrangement joins TRBV2 to TRBJ2-5, with D hard to call. V was shortened by 8 bases and J by 0 bases, with 7 bases between the two germline ends. This CDR3 has 12 amino acids. Germline V gives CDR1 SNHLY, CDR2 FYNNEI. The DNA of the CDR3 is TGTGCCAGCGGCAGGAACCAAGAGACCCAGTACTTC. Its protein is CASGRNQETQYF.

As regards this clone: At the DNA level, this CDR3 is encoded by other sequences in the same sample as well. The V call is TRBV29-1, the J call TRBJ2-7; weak D call: TRBD1 (5 bases). The germline V gene encodes CDR1 SQVTM and CDR2 ANQGSEA. The CDR3 spans 12 residues. Trimming took off 4 bases at V and 0 bases at J, with 7 bases between the two ends. CDR3 sequence reads: CSVGQNSYEQYF. The CDR3 DNA sequence: TGCAGCGTTGGACAGAACTCCTACGAGCAGTACTTC.

The chain employs TRBV5-1 and TRBJ2-1, with D tentatively TRBD2 (6 bases). Trimming shortened V by 0 bases and J by 3 bases, and 7 bases separated the two germline ends. Looked up from germline, CDR1 is SGHRS and CDR2 is YFSETQ. The CDR3 contains 14 residues. The chain's CDR3 is CASSLDGSYNEQFF. CDR3 coding DNA: TGCGCCAGCAGCTTGGACGGGAGCTACAATGAGCAGTTCTTC.

The chain employs TRBV30 and TRBJ2-3; D uncertain. Per germline, CDR1 GTSNPN and CDR2 SVGIG (reference sequence). V was shortened by 0 bases and J by 4 bases, with 14 bases between the two germline ends. This CDR3 comprises 15 residues. CDR3 loop: CAWSVRASFADTQYF. CDR3 sequence (DNA): TGTGCCTGGAGTGTACGAGCGTCATTCGCAGATACGCAGTATTTT.

The chain has TRBV2 and TRBJ1-5, with 7 positions matching TRBD1. Germline-derived CDR1 and CDR2 are SNHLY and FYNNEI. V was pared by 6 bases and J by 2 bases, with 13 bases of the junction left unmatched. The CDR3 totals 17 residues. The CDR3 is CASRDFTGERGNQPQHF. CDR3 in DNA: TGTGCCAGCAGAGACTTTACAGGGGAGCGAGGCAATCAGCCCCAGCATTTT.

The chain joins TRBV5-6 to TRBJ2-4; 7 bases agree with TRBD1. The CDR3 runs 14 residues. V lost 5 bases, J lost 6 bases, and 8 bases stayed unmatched. Germline CDR1 and CDR2: SGHDT and YYEEEE. DNA of the CDR3: TGTGCCAGCAGTTACGGGACAGAAACAAACATTCAGTACTTC. Translated: CASSYGTETNIQYF.

A few counts support this clone. This chain links TRBV29-1 with TRBJ2-3; D is ambiguous. This CDR3 has 13 amino acids. Germline lookup yields CDR1 SQVTM and CDR2 ANQGSEA. The V end lost 1 base, the J end lost 2 bases, and 7 bases lay between the germline ends. CDR3 residues: CSVEGRFTDTQYF. The CDR3 DNA follows: TGCAGCGTTGAAGGGCGGTTCACAGATACGCAGTATTTT.

The V gene is TRBV15, the J gene TRBJ2-5, with TRBD2 matching over 8 bases. CDR3 length: 15 residues. The ends lost 2 bases at V and 2 bases at J; junction bases unmatched: 4. Germline loops: CDR1 LNHNV, CDR2 YYDKDF (reference sequence). DNA for the CDR3: TGTGCCACCAGCAGAAGACTAGCGACACAAGAGACCCAGTACTTC. Its protein is CATSRRLATQETQYF. Full variable domain (outside the CDR3, taken from reference TRBV15 and TRBJ2-5): DAMVIQNPRYQVTQFGKPVTLSCSQTLNHNVMYWYQQKSSQAPKLLFHYYDKDFNNEADTPDNFQSRRPNTSFCFLDIRSPGLGDTAMYLCATSRRLATQETQYFGPGTRLLVL.

This clone was seen more than once but under ten times. The rearrangement links TRBV2 to TRBJ2-7; 12 nucleotides line up with TRBD1. Germline trimming cut 6 bases from V and 6 bases from J; bases unmatched to any gene: 6. The germline gives CDR1 SNHLY, CDR2 FYNNEI. This CDR3 region has 14 residues. CDR3: CASSAGTGGGEQYF. The CDR3 region has the DNA TGTGCCAGCAGCGCCGGGACAGGGGGCGGCGAGCAGTACTTC.

The chain combines TRBV29-1 with TRBJ2-7, with 8 bases lining up with TRBD2. From germline, CDR1 is SQVTM and CDR2 ANQGSEA. The CDR3 runs 14 residues. Trimming at V came to 7 bases and at J to 7 bases, leaving 15 bases not matched to a gene. CDR3 sequence: CSARWREDTGEQYF. CDR3 in DNA: TGCAGCGCCCGCTGGCGGGAGGACACGGGGGAGCAGTACTTC.

V is TRBV7-7 and J is TRBJ2-2; the D is unclear. Trimming shortened V by 8 bases and J by 3 bases, and 7 bases separated the two germline ends. Germline V gives CDR1 SSHAT, CDR2 FNYEAQ (reference sequence). This CDR3 region has 12 residues. CDR3 nucleotide sequence: TGTGCCAGCGGGAAAGACACCGGGGAGCTGTTTTTT. It specifies CASGKDTGELFF.

The rearrangement links TRBV30 to TRBJ1-2; D is uncertain. Trimming pared 1 base from V and 5 bases from J, leaving 11 bases between. This CDR3 is built from 13 residues. Germline V gene data show CDR1 as GTSNPN and CDR2 as SVGIG (reference sequence). CDR3 amino acids: CAWSANTGYGYTF. CDR3 coding DNA: TGTGCCTGGAGTGCAAACACGGGGTATGGCTACACCTTC.

Only a few counts were recorded for this clone. The V gene is TRBV10-3, the J gene TRBJ2-3; no definite D call. The CDR3 contains 14 residues. Germline V CDR1 and CDR2: ENHRY, SYGVKD. Trimming pared 7 bases from V and 1 base from J, leaving 12 bases between. The CDR3 loop is CAIKGRGGTDTQYF. The CDR3 DNA reads TGTGCCATCAAGGGTAGAGGTGGCACAGATACGCAGTATTTT.

The chain links TRBV29-1 to TRBJ2-1; D is undetermined. Germline CDR1 reads SQVTM; CDR2 reads ANQGSEA. The V end was cut by 4 bases, the J end by 2 bases, with 6 bases between. The CDR3 covers 12 residues. CDR3 nucleotide sequence: TGCAGCGTTGCTCGGGCCTACAATGAGCAGTTCTTC. This encodes CSVARAYNEQFF.